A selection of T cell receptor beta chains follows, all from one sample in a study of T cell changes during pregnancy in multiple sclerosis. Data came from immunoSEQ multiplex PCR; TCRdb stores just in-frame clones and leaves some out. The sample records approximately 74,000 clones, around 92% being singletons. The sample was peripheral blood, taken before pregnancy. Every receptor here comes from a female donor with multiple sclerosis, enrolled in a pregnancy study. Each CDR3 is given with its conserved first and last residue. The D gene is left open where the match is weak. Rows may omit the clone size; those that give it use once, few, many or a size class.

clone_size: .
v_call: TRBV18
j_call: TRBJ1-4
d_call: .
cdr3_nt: TGTGCCAGCTCACCACAGGGGACTATAACTAATGAAAAACTGTTTTTT
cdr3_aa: CASSPQGTITNEKLFF

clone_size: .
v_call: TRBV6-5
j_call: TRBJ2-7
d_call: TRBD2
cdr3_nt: TGTGCCAGCAGTTACTCGGCTAGCGGGAGTATTTACGAGCAGTACTTC
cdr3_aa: CASSYSASGSIYEQYF

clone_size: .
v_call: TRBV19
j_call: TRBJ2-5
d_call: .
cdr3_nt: TGTGCCAGTAGTATTTCCAGACAAGAGACCCAGTACTTC
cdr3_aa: CASSISRQETQYF

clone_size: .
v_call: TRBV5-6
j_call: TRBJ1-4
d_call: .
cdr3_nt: TGTGCCAGCAGCTTGGGTGGGGGCATGGCTAATGAAAAACTGTTTTTT
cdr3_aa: CASSLGGGMANEKLFF

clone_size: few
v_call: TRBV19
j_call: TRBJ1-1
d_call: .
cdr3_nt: TGTGCCAGTAGTATACGGGGGAAGAGTACTGAAGCTTTCTTT
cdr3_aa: CASSIRGKSTEAFF

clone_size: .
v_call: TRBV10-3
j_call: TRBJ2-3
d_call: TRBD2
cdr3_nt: TGTGCCATCAGTAAAAAACGGGAGGGCCACGTCGAAGATACGCAGTATTTT
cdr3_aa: CAISKKREGHVEDTQYF

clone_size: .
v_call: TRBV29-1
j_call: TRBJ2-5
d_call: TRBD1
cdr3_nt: TGCAGCGCCCCCGGACAGGGGATGGCCCAAGAGACCCAGTACTTC
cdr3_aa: CSAPGQGMAQETQYF

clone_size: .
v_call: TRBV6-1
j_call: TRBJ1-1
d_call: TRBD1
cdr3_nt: TGTGCCACCAGGGGGGCGAACACTGAAGCTTTCTTT
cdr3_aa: CATRGANTEAFF

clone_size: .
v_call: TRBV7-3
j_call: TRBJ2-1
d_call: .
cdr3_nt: TGTGCCAGCAGCTTTCCTCCCAGTGATGAGCAGTTCTTC
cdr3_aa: CASSFPPSDEQFF

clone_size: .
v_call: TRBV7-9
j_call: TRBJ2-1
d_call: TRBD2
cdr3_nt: TGTGCCAGCAGCTTTAGCGGGTCCTACAATGAGCAGTTCTTC
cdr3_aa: CASSFSGSYNEQFF

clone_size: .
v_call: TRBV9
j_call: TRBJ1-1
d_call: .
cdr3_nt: TGTGCCAGCAGCGTCGATCCCGGGGGGGGGAAGAACACTGAAGCTTTCTTT
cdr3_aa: CASSVDPGGGKNTEAFF

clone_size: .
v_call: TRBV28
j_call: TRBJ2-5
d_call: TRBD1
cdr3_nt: TGTGCCAGCAGATCTTTGGGACAGCAAGAGACCCAGTACTTC
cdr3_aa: CASRSLGQQETQYF

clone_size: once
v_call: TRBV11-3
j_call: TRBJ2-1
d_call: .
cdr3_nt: TGTGCCAGCAGCAACCGGGACTGGAACAATGAGCAGTTCTTC
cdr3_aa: CASSNRDWNNEQFF

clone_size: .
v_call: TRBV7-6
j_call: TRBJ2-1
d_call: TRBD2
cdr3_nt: TGTGCCAGCAGCTTGGGGACTAGCGAGTGGAATGAGCAGTTCTTC
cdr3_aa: CASSLGTSEWNEQFF

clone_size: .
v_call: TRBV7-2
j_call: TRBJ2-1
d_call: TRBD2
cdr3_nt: TGTGCCAGCAGCTTAAGGAGGGGCGCGGGAGCAAATGAGCAGTTCTTC
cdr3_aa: CASSLRRGAGANEQFF

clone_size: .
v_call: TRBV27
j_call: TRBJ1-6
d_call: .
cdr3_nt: TGTGCCAGCAGTCTGTCAAGGGGATCACCCCTCCACTTT
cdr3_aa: CASSLSRGSPLHF

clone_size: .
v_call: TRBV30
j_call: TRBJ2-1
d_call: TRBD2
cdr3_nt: TGTGCCTATGGACTAGCTTTGGATGAGCAGTTCTTC
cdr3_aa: CAYGLALDEQFF

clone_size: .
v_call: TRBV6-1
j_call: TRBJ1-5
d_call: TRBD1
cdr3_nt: TGTGCCAGCAGTCGAACAGGGGTTAGCAATCAGCCCCAGCATTTT
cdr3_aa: CASSRTGVSNQPQHF

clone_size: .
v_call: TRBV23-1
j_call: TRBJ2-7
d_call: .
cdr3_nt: TGCGCCAGCAGTCAAGGAATCAGAACTACCTACGAGCAGTACTTC
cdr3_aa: CASSQGIRTTYEQYF

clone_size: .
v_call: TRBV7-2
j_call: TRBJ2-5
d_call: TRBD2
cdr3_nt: TGTGCCAGCAGCTTGGCTAGCGGGACGCAAGAGACCCAGTACTTC
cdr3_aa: CASSLASGTQETQYF

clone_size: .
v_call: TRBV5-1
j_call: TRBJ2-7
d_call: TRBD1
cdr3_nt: TGCGCCAGCAGTCGGACAGGGGGCTCCTACGAGCAGTACTTC
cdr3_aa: CASSRTGGSYEQYF

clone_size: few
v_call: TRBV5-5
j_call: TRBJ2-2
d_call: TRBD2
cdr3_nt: TGTGCCAGCAGCTGGGGGACTAGCGAGACCGGGGAGCTGTTTTTT
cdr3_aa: CASSWGTSETGELFF

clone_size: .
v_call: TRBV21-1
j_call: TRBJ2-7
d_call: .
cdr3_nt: TGTGCCAGCAACTTCGATTGGGACAGGGGCTGCGAGCAGTACTTC
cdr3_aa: CASNFDWDRGCEQYF

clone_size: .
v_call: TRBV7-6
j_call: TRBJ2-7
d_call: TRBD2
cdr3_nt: TGTGCCAGCAGCCCCAACGGGCTAGCGGGAGCTGAGGAGCAGTACTTC
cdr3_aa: CASSPNGLAGAEEQYF

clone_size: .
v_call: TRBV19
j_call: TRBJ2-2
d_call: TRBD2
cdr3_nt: TGTGCCGGGTCTAGCGGGAGAGCGACGAACACCGGGGAGCTGTTTTTT
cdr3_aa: CAGSSGRATNTGELFF

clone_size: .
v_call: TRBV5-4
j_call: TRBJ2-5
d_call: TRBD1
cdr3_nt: TGTGCCAGCAGCCTACCCACCTCGGGGACAGTCCAAGAGACCCAGTACTTC
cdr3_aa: CASSLPTSGTVQETQYF

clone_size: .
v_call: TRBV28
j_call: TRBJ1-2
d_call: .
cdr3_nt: TGTGCCAGCAGTTTGTCAGGGCCCGGTGGCTACACCTTC
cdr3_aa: CASSLSGPGGYTF

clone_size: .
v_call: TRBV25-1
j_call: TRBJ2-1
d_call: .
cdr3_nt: TGTGCCAGCAGCGCCGGGACAATCTACAATGAGCAGTTCTTC
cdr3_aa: CASSAGTIYNEQFF

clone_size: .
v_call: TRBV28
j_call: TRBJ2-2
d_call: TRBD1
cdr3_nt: TGTGCCAGCACCGAAACAGGGGGCGGGAACACCGGGGAGCTGTTTTTT
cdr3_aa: CASTETGGGNTGELFF

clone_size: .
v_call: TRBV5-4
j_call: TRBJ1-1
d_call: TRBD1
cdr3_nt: TGTGCCAGCAGCTTGATAGGACAGGGCCGTACTGAAGCTTTCTTT
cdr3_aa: CASSLIGQGRTEAFF

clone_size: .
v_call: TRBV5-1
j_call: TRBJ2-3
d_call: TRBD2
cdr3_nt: TGCGCCAGCAGCTTCGGACTAGCGGGAGCTCGGATCACAGATACGCAGTATTTT
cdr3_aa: CASSFGLAGARITDTQYF

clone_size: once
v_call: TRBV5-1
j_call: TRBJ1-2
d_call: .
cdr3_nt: TGCGCCAGCAGCCCAATTGTCGGGAAAAACTATGGCTACACCTTC
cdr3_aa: CASSPIVGKNYGYTF

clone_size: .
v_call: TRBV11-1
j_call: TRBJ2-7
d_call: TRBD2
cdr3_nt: TGTGCCAGCAGCCCAAGCGGGAGGGCCGGGTACGAGCAGTACTTC
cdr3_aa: CASSPSGRAGYEQYF

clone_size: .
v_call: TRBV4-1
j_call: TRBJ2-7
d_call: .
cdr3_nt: TGCGCCAGCAGCCAAGATAGATCCTACGAGCAGTACTTC
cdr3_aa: CASSQDRSYEQYF

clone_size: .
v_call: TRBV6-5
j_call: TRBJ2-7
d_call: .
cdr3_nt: TGTGCCAGCAGTTACTCCCAGTTTTACGAGCAGTACTTC
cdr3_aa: CASSYSQFYEQYF

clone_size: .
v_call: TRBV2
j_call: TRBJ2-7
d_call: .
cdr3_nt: TGTGCCAGCACACCAGTACCTAGCGATACCTACGAGCAGTACTTC
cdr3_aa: CASTPVPSDTYEQYF

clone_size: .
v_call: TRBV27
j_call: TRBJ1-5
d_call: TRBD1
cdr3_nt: TGTGCCAGCAGTTTAACAGGGGGATATAGCAATCAGCCCCAGCATTTT
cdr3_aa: CASSLTGGYSNQPQHF

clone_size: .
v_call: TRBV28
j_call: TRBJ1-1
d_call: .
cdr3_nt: TGTGCCAGCAACCGGTTCCCCGAGGAAGCTTTCTTT
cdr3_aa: CASNRFPEEAFF

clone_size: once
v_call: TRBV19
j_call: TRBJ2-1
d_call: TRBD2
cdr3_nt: TGTGCCAGCCAGACTAGCGGGAGAAACTACAATGAGCAGTTCTTC
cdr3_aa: CASQTSGRNYNEQFF

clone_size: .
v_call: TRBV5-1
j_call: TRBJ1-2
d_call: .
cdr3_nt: TGCGCCAGCAGCTTGGAGGGAGACTATGGCTACACCTTC
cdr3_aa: CASSLEGDYGYTF

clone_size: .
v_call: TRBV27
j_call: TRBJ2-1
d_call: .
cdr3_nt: TGTGCCAGCAGTTTCCTAACACTAGCTCGGCCTGGTCCTGAGCAGTTCTTC
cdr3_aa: CASSFLTLARPGPEQFF

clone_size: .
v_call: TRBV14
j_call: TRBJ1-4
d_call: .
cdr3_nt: TGTGCCAGCAGCCAAGGGCTCAGGGTCGCAAAACTGTTTTTT
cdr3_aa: CASSQGLRVAKLFF

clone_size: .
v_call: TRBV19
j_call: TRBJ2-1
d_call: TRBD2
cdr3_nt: TGTGCCAGTAGTATCGGTGGGAGGGCCCTCCGTAATGAGCAGTTCTTC
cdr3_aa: CASSIGGRALRNEQFF

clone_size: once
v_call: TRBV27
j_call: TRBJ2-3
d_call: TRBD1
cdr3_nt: TGTGCCAGCAGTCTACTTACCGGGACAGGGGGCACAGATACGCAGTATTTT
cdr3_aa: CASSLLTGTGGTDTQYF

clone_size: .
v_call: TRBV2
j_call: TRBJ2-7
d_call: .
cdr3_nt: TGTGCCAGCAGCATGGGCGGGCTAAGGGCTTCCTACGAGCAGTACTTC
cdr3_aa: CASSMGGLRASYEQYF

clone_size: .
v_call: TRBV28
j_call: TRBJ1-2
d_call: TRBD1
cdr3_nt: TGTGCCAGCCTCTCTCGTCCGGGACAGCTAGATGGCTACACCTTC
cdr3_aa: CASLSRPGQLDGYTF